The rows below give T cell receptor beta chains drawn from one sample of a study of glioma-infiltrating T cells. TCRdb itself ran the multiplex PCR reads through MiXCR, one entry per CDR3 protein. This table holds roughly 190,000 distinct CDR3 sequences, 32% found once. The material sequenced was glioma tissue, nonneoplastic brain tissue, or PBMCs (not recorded which). The receptors derive from a human donor with low-grade glioma or glioblastoma, undergoing nonglioma brain surgery, or in good health (not recorded which). The CDR3 runs from the conserved cysteine through the conserved F or W. Each record gives: clone size, J gene, D gene, V gene, CDR3 DNA, CDR3 protein. A D gene is named only where the DNA matches it firmly. Clone size is shown for a subset of rows, as once, few, many or a class of expanded clone.

few,TRBJ1-2,NA,TRBV6-6,TGTGCCAGCAGTTACTCAGAAGGGGTTCCTAACTATGGCTACACCTTC,CASSYSEGVPNYGYTF
NA,TRBJ2-1,NA,TRBV12-3/TRBV12-4,TGTGCCAGCAGTTTAATAAGTCTTGGAGGGCCGTTCGTTTCAGATGAGCAGTTCTTC,CASSLISLGGPFVSDEQFF
NA,TRBJ2-7,TRBD1,TRBV28,TGTGCCAGCCGTGGACAGGGGGCTCAGTACGAGCAGTACTTC,CASRGQGAQYEQYF
many,TRBJ1-5,NA,TRBV28,TGTGCCAGCAGGTCTCCGGGACGGTATTATAGCAATCAGCCCCAGCATTTT,CASRSPGRYYSNQPQHF
NA,TRBJ2-6,NA,TRBV7-8,TGTGCCAGCAGCCCAGGGCGCTCTGGGGCCAACGTCCTGACTTTC,CASSPGRSGANVLTF
many,TRBJ1-1,NA,TRBV7-2,TGTGCCAGCAGCTTACAGGTGAACACTGAAGCTTTCTTT,CASSLQVNTEAFF
many,TRBJ2-7,NA,TRBV28,TGTGCCAGCACCCAGGGAGGGGACATCTACGAGCAGTACTTC,CASTQGGDIYEQYF
few,TRBJ1-3,TRBD1,TRBV29-1,TGCAGCGTAGCCGGGACAGCCGGAAACACCATATATTTT,CSVAGTAGNTIYF
many,TRBJ2-7,TRBD1,TRBV27,TGTGCCAGCGGTGACAGGGGAAAGTCCTACGAGCAGTACTTC,CASGDRGKSYEQYF
NA,TRBJ1-1,NA,TRBV9,TGTGCCAGCACCCGAACCACCGACATCGAAGCTTTCTTT,CASTRTTDIEAFF
few,TRBJ1-1,NA,TRBV19,TGTGCCAGTACCAATTTCCGGGGAGAAGGAGCTTTCTTT,CASTNFRGEGAFF
many,TRBJ2-3,NA,TRBV24-1,TGTGCCACCAGTGATTCGGGGGGCCACTACCTGCCAGATACGCAGTATTTT,CATSDSGGHYLPDTQYF
NA,TRBJ2-3,TRBD2,TRBV20-1,TGCGGTGCTAGAGGGGGTAGCGGGGCGAATACGCAGTATTTT,CGARGGSGANTQYF
many,TRBJ2-7,TRBD2,TRBV20-1,TGCAGTGCTAGTATATCAGCGGGAGTAAACTACGAGCAGTACTTC,CSASISAGVNYEQYF
few,TRBJ2-7,TRBD2,TRBV5-1,TGCGCCAGCAGCTTGAGTGGAGCGGGAGTGTACGAGCAGTACTTC,CASSLSGAGVYEQYF
NA,TRBJ2-5,NA,TRBV5-6,TGTGCCAGCAGCTTGAGGACCCCGTACCAAGAGACCCAGTACTTC,CASSLRTPYQETQYF
NA,TRBJ2-1,NA,TRBV9,TGTGCCAGCAGCGATAGTAGCGCCCCTGAGCAGTTCTTC,CASSDSSAPEQFF
NA,TRBJ2-5,NA,TRBV25-1,TGTGCCAGCATAGGGGGACAAGAGACCCAGTACTTT,CASIGGQETQYF
once,TRBJ1-5,NA,TRBV27,TGTGCCAGCAGTTTAACTCCAGGAGGGGGACAGCCCCAGCATTTT,CASSLTPGGGQPQHF
many,TRBJ1-4,NA,TRBV11-2,TGTGCCAGCAGCTTCGACGGTAATGAAAAACTGTTTTTT,CASSFDGNEKLFF
NA,TRBJ2-2,NA,TRBV12-3/TRBV12-4,TGTGCCAGCAGTTGGGGTTTTTACACCGGGGAGCTGTTTTTT,CASSWGFYTGELFF
NA,TRBJ1-5,NA,TRBV12-3/TRBV12-4,TGTGCCAGCAGCCACACCGGCAATCGGCCCCAGCATTTT,CASSHTGNRPQHF
few,TRBJ2-5,TRBD2,TRBV4-1,TGCGCCAGCAGCCAAGATCAATTGGTCGGTAGGACTAGCGGCCAAGAGACCCAGTACTTC,CASSQDQLVGRTSGQETQYF
many,TRBJ2-7,NA,TRBV10-3,TGTGCCATCAGGCAGGAATACGAGCAGTACTTC,CAIRQEYEQYF
NA,TRBJ2-1,NA,TRBV5-4,TGTGCCAGCAGCTTGATCTCGCAAAAACAGGGCACGTTCTTC,CASSLISQKQGTFF
many,TRBJ2-2,TRBD2,TRBV6-2/TRBV6-3,TGTGCCAGCCGATTTGGGGTAGCGGGTAACACCGGGGAGCTGTTTTTT,CASRFGVAGNTGELFF
NA,TRBJ2-7,TRBD2,TRBV27,TGTGCCAGCAGCTTGTGGCTAGCGGGAGGGCCAGCGCCCAACGAGCAGTACTTC,CASSLWLAGGPAPNEQYF
many,TRBJ1-1,NA,TRBV29-1,TGCAGCGCTGATGGTTGGGGGAACACTGAAGCTTTCTTT,CSADGWGNTEAFF
many,TRBJ1-5,TRBD1,TRBV27,TGTGCCAGCAGATCCGGGACAGGGAACAATCAGCCCCAGCATTTT,CASRSGTGNNQPQHF
NA,TRBJ1-2,NA,TRBV4-3,TGCGCCAGCAGCCAAGATCCCATGGCGGGCGGCTACACCTTC,CASSQDPMAGGYTF
few,TRBJ1-2,NA,TRBV29-1,TGCAGCGTTGAAGGTCCAGGGTCTAGGAGGTACGATGGCTACACCTTC,CSVEGPGSRRYDGYTF
many,TRBJ2-3,TRBD1,TRBV6-2/TRBV6-3,TGTGCCAGCAGTCCGACAGGGTCCGGTTCGGATACGCAGTATTTT,CASSPTGSGSDTQYF
NA,TRBJ2-2,TRBD2,TRBV5-5,TGTGCCAGCAGCTTGGTAACCGGGACTAGCGGTACGACCGGGGAGCTGTTTTTT,CASSLVTGTSGTTGELFF
many,TRBJ2-1,TRBD1,TRBV27,TGTGCCAGCAGAACCGGGACAGGGAGCTACAATGAGCAGTTCTTC,CASRTGTGSYNEQFF
many,TRBJ1-1,NA,TRBV7-2,TGTGCCAGCAGCCCCTCGACACTCTCGGGAAAAACTGAAGCTTTCTTT,CASSPSTLSGKTEAFF
many,TRBJ1-1,NA,TRBV19,TGTGCCAGTAGTATGCCCGGCCTGAACACTGAAGCTTTCTTT,CASSMPGLNTEAFF
NA,TRBJ2-1,TRBD2,TRBV19,TGTGCCAGTAGTATAGATTCGGGAGGGCCATTGTCCTACAATGAGCAGTTCTTC,CASSIDSGGPLSYNEQFF
many,TRBJ2-3,NA,TRBV11-2,TGTGCCAGCAGCTTTCCCCGCACAGATACGCAGTATTTT,CASSFPRTDTQYF
many,TRBJ2-5,TRBD1,TRBV14,TGTGCCAGCAGCCCGAGTCGGGACAGTCAAGAGACCCAGTACTTC,CASSPSRDSQETQYF
many,TRBJ2-5,NA,TRBV28,TGTGCCAGCAGTCGTCCCGGGGCAGGTGGTAAGACCCAGTACTTC,CASSRPGAGGKTQYF
NA,TRBJ2-3,NA,TRBV6-2/TRBV6-3,TGTGCCAGCAGATGGGGCAGGACAGATACGCAGTATTTT,CASRWGRTDTQYF